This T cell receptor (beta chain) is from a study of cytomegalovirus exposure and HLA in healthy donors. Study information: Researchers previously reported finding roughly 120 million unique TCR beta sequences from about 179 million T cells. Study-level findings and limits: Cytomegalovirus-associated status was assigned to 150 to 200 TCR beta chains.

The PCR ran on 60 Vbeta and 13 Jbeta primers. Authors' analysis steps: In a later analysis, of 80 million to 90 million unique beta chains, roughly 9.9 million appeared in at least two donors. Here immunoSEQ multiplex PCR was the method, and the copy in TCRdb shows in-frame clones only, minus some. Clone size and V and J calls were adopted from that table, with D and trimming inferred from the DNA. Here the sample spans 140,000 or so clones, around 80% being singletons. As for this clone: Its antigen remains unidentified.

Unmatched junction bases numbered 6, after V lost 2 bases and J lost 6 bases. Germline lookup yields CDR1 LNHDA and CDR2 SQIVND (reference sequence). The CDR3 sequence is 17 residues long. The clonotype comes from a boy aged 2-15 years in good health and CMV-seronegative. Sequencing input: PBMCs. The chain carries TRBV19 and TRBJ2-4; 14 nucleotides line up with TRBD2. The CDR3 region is CASSILTSGGVSNIQYF. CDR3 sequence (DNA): TGTGCCAGTAGTATACTGACTAGCGGGGGGGTTTCAAACATTCAGTACTTC.